This TCR beta chain was sequenced during a study of regulatory T cells in long-lasting Graves disease. This clonotype was counted ten times or more. Antigen specificity is unknown. This CDR3 has 15 amino acids. Germline lookup yields CDR1 SGHRS and CDR2 YFSETQ. The V and J ends lost 0 bases and 2 bases respectively, with 12 bases between them. Study-wide results and limits: Segments TRBV28, TRBJ1-2 and TRBJ2-5 showed preferential usage in persistent disease. New patients shared about 880 public clonotypes, fewer than the approximately 2,700 shared by persistent patients.

The authors built TCR beta libraries using iRepertoire HTBI primers and Arm-PCR of CDR3 regions. TCRdb independently ran MiXCR on the multiplex PCR reads; one entry per CDR3 protein. The sample has 450,000 to 600,000 distinct CDR3 sequences, 15% to 20% seen once. Time point specified: newly diagnosed GD, antithyroid drugs for less than 3 months. PBMC-derived RNA was used for the TCR library. An endocrinology department in Xi'an, China, recruited the patients. The same sample was also studied in work on T cells in Graves' hyperthyroidism and ophthalmopathy. As that study records: Patients aged 18 to 65 had newly diagnosed hyperthyroidism lasting under 2 months.

This clonotype was sampled from a man between 35 and 55 years old with Graves disease. This chain uses TRBV5-1 with TRBJ2-7; D may be TRBD2 (6 bases). Sample: peripheral blood mononuclear cells (PBMCs), taken at new diagnosis, from a patient treated with antithyroid drugs. The CDR3 DNA is TGCGCCAGCAGCTTGGCAGTGGGACTTACCTACGAGCAGTACTTC. Encoded protein: CASSLAVGLTYEQYF.